This TCR beta chain stems from a study of T cell repertoires in cytomegalovirus infection. In TCRdb, the reads were re-called with MiXCR into one record per CDR3 protein. The table includes around 630,000 distinct CDR3 sequences, roughly a quarter detected once. V lost 3 bases to trimming and J lost 0 bases, with 10 bases between them. Per germline, CDR1 LNHDA and CDR2 SQIVND (reference sequence). The CDR3 is 15 amino acids. The sample consisted of CD8+ T cells from PBMCs. J is TRBJ2-3 and V is TRBV19; D unclear. The sequence was obtained from a human donor in good health (CMV status not recorded). Some clones in this sample may be carry-over from other donors' samples. DNA of the CDR3: TGTGCCAGTAGTATCAACGAGTGGAGCACAGATACGCAGTATTTT. It encodes CASSINEWSTDTQYF.